The present entry profiles one T cell receptor (beta chain) with its context. The data are from a study of blood T cell repertoires in COVID-19. The CDR3 consists of 17 residues. V was cut by 5 bases and J by 1 base, with 20 bases left in between. CDR1 is PRHDT, CDR2 FYEKMQ, per germline (reference sequence). Method: immunoSEQ multiplex PCR; TCRdb's copy keeps in-frame clones and lacks some. This table holds over 90,000 clones, 81% found once. The sequence was obtained from a man in his sixties with acute or convalescent COVID-19. The chain joins TRBV13 to TRBJ1-1, with D possibly matching TRBD1 (5 bases). Sequenced sample: peripheral blood. CDR3 amino acids: CASSPQYGTGGNTEAFF. Written as DNA, the CDR3 is TGTGCCAGCAGCCCCCAGTATGGGACGGGGGGGAACACTGAAGCTTTCTTT.